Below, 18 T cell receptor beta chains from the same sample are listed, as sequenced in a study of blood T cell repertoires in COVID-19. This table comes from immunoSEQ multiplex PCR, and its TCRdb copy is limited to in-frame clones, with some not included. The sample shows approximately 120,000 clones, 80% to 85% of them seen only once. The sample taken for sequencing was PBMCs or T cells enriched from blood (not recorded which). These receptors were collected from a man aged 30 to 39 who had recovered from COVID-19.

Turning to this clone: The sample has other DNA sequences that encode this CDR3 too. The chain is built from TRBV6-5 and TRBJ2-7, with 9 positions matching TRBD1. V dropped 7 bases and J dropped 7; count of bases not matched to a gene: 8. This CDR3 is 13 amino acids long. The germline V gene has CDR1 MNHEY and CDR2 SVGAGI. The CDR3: CASTRDRDYEQYF. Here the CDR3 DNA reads TGTGCCAGCACCCGGGACAGGGACTATGAGCAGTACTTC.

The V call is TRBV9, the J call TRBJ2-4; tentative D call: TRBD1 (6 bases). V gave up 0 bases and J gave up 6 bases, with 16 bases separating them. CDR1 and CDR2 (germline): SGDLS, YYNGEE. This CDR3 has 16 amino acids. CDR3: CASSVGWAGAGNIQYF. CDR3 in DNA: TGTGCCAGCAGCGTAGGGTGGGCAGGGGCGGGAAACATTCAGTACTTC.

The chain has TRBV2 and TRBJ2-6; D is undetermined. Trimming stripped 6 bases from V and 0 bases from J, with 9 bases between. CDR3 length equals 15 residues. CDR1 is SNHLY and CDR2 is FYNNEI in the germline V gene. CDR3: CASRARSSGANVLTF. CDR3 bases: TGTGCCAGCAGGGCTAGAAGCTCTGGGGCCAACGTCCTGACTTTC.

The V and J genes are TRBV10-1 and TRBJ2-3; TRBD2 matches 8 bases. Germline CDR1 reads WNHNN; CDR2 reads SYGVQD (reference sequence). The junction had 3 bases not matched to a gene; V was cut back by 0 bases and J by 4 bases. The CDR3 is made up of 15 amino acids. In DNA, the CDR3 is TGCGCCAGCAGTGAGTCGAGCGGGAGCCCAGATACGCAGTATTTT. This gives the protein CASSESSGSPDTQYF.

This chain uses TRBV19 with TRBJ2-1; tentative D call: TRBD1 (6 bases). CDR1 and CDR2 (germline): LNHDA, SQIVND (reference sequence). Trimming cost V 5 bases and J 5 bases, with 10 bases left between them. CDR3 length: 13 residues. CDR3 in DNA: TGTGCCAGTAGTCTTCAGGGGAACAATGAGCAGTTCTTC. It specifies CASSLQGNNEQFF.

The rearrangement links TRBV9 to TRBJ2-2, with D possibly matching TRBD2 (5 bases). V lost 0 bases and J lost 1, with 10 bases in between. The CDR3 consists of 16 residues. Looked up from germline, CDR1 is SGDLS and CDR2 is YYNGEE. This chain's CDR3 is CASSVALAGNTGELFF. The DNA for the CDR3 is TGTGCCAGCAGCGTAGCTCTGGCGGGGAACACCGGGGAGCTGTTTTTT.

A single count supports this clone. The CDR3 DNA follows: TGTGCCAGCAGTAAGGAGGCGGATAGCAATCAGCCCCAGCATTTT. It codes for CASSKEADSNQPQHF. The chain links TRBV2 to TRBJ1-5; D call uncertain. V lost 5 bases to trimming and J lost 0 bases, with 11 bases between them. The CDR3 covers 15 residues. CDR1 is SNHLY and CDR2 is FYNNEI in the germline V gene. Looking up the rest from reference TRBV2 and TRBJ1-5 gives the full variable domain: EPEVTQTPSHQVTQMGQEVILRCVPISNHLYFYWYRQILGQKVEFLVSFYNNEISEKSEIFDDQFSVERPDGSNFTLKIRSTKLEDSAMYFCASSKEADSNQPQHFGDGTRLSIL.

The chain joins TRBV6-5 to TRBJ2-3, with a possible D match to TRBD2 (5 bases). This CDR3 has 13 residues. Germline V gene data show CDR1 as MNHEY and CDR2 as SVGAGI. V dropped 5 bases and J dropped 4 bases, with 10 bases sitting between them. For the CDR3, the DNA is TGTGCCAGCAGTACGGGAAGCCCAGATACGCAGTATTTT. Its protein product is CASSTGSPDTQYF.

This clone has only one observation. The CDR3 sequence is CASSNGQTNSPLHF. The CDR3 bases are TGTGCCAGTAGTAATGGACAGACTAATTCACCCCTCCACTTT. V and J are TRBV19 and TRBJ1-6; tentatively, D is TRBD1 (6 bases). The V end lost 4 bases, the J end lost 6 bases, and 10 bases lay between the germline ends. The CDR3 runs 14 residues. Per the germline V gene, CDR1 is LNHDA and CDR2 is SQIVND (reference sequence). The full variable domain, rest sourced from reference TRBV19 and TRBJ1-6, is DGGITQSPKYLFRKEGQNVTLSCEQNLNHDAMYWYRQDPGQGLRLIYYSQIVNDFQKGDIAEGYSVSREKKESFPLTVTSAQKNPTAFYLCASSNGQTNSPLHFGNGTRLTVT.

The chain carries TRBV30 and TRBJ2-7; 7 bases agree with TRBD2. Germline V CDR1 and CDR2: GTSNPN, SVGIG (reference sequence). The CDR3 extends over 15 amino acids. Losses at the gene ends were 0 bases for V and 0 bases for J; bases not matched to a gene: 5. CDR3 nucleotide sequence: TGTGCCTGGAGTGTAGGCGGGGGTTTCTCCTACGAGCAGTACTTC. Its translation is CAWSVGGGFSYEQYF.

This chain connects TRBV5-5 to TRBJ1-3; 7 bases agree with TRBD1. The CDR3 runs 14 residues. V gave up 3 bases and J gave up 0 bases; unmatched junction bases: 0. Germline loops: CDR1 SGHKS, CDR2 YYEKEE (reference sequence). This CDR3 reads CASSSGGSGNTIYF. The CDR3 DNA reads TGTGCCAGCAGCTCAGGGGGCTCTGGAAACACCATATATTTT.

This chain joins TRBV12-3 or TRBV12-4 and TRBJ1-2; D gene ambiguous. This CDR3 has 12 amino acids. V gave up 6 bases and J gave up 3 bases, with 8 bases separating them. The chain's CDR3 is CASSPSYYGYTF. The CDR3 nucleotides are TGTGCCAGCAGCCCCTCCTACTATGGCTACACCTTC.

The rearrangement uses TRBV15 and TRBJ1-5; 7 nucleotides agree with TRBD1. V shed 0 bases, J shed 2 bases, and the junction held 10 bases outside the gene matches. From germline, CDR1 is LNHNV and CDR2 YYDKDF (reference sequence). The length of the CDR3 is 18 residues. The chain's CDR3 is CATSRDSGTAVGNQPQHF. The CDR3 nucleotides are TGTGCCACCAGCAGAGATAGCGGGACAGCCGTGGGCAATCAGCCCCAGCATTTT.

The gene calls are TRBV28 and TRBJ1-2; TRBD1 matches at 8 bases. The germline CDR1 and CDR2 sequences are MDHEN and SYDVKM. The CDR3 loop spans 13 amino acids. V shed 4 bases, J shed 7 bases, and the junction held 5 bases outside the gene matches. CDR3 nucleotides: TGTGCCAGCAGTTCTGGACAGGGACGTGGCTACACCTTC. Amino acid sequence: CASSSGQGRGYTF.

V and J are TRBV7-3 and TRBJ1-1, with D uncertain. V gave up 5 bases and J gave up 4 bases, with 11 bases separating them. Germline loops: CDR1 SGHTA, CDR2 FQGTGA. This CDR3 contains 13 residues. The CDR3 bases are TGTGCCAGCAGCATTTCAGCGAGCACTGAAGCTTTCTTT. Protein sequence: CASSISASTEAFF.

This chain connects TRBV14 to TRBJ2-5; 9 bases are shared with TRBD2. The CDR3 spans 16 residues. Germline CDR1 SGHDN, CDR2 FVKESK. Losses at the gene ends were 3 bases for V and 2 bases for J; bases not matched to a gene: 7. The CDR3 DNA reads TGTGCCAGCAGCCACTTAGCGGGGGTTGGGCAAGAGACCCAGTACTTC. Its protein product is CASSHLAGVGQETQYF. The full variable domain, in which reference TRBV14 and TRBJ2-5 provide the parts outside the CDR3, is EAGVTQFPSHSVIEKGQTVTLRCDPISGHDNLYWYRRVMGKEIKFLLHFVKESKQDESGMPNNRFLAERTGGTYSTLKVQPAELEDSGVYFCASSHLAGVGQETQYFGPGTRLLVL.

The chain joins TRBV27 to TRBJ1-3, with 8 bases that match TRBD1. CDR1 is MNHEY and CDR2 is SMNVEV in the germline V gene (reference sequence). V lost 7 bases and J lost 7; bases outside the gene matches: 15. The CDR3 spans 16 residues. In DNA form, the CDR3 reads TGTGCCAGCATCACCAAGGACAGGGTAGAGGAGAACACCATATATTTT. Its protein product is CASITKDRVEENTIYF.

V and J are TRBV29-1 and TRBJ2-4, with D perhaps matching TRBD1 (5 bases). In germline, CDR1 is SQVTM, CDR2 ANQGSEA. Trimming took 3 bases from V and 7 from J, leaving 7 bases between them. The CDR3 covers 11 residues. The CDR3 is CSVDRDNIQYF. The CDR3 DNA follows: TGCAGCGTTGACAGGGATAACATTCAGTACTTC.